These 21 T cell receptor beta chains were sequenced from one sample in a study of T cells after yellow fever vaccination. TCRdb reprocessed the 5' RACE reads via MiXCR and lists one record per CDR3 protein. The table shows some 250,000 distinct CDR3 sequences, with about 3.7% occurring only once. The specimen was PBMCs, collected 15 days after the yellow fever booster vaccination. All receptors come from a man aged 18-30 years who received the YFV17D yellow fever vaccine.

This clonotype has a count of ten or more. The CDR3 region is CASSLNNQGAYNEQFF. CDR3 bases: TGTGCCAGCAGCTTAAATAACCAGGGAGCTTACAATGAGCAGTTCTTC. The chain couples TRBV7-2 to TRBJ2-1; D is possibly TRBD1 or TRBD2 (5 bases each). V lost 2 bases to trimming and J lost 4 bases, with 15 bases between them. The length of the CDR3 is 16 residues. Germline lookup yields CDR1 SGHTA and CDR2 FQGNSA.

This clonotype was detected only a few times. The chain uses TRBV5-1 and TRBJ2-3; 7 bases agree with TRBD2. Unmatched junction bases numbered 8, after V lost 6 bases and J lost 1 base. The germline V gene encodes CDR1 SGHRS and CDR2 YFSETQ. CDR3 length equals 15 residues. For the CDR3, the DNA is TGCGCCAGCAAAAACCCCAGCGGGGGCACAGATACGCAGTATTTT. Amino acids: CASKNPSGGTDTQYF.

At least ten counts were recorded for this clonotype. The V call is TRBV5-4, the J call TRBJ1-1, with 10 bases matching TRBD1. This CDR3 is built from 16 residues. Germline assignment: CDR1 SGHNT and CDR2 YYREEE (reference sequence). Germline trimming cut 4 bases from V and 3 bases from J; bases unmatched to any gene: 9. The CDR3: CASSPTGGAWDTEAFF. CDR3 in DNA: TGTGCCAGCAGCCCGACAGGGGGCGCGTGGGACACTGAAGCTTTCTTT. Based on the CDR3 plus reference TRBV5-4 and TRBJ1-1, the full variable domain is ETGVTQSPTHLIKTRGQQVTLRCSSQSGHNTVSWYQQALGQGPQFIFQYYREEENGRGNFPPRFSGLQFPNYSSELNVNALELDDSALYLCASSPTGGAWDTEAFFGQGTRLTVV.

This clonotype was seen ten or more times. The chain recombines TRBV28 with TRBJ2-2; maybe TRBD2 (5 bases). The CDR3 consists of 12 residues. V was shortened by 6 bases and J by 4 bases, with 6 bases between the two germline ends. The V gene's germline CDR1 is MDHEN and CDR2 SYDVKM. CDR3: CASSGLTGELFF. CDR3 sequence (DNA): TGTGCCAGCAGCGGACTCACCGGGGAGCTGTTTTTT. Drawing the rest from reference TRBV28 and TRBJ2-2, the complete variable domain is DVKVTQSSRYLVKRTGEKVFLECVQDMDHENMFWYRQDPGLGLRLIYFSYDVKMKEKGDIPEGYSVSREKKERFSLILESASTNQTSMYLCASSGLTGELFFGEGSRLTVL.

This clonotype has at least ten counts. This rearrangement joins TRBV10-3 to TRBJ2-7; 7 bases line up with TRBD1. This CDR3 comprises 13 residues. Germline CDR1 is ENHRY and CDR2 is SYGVKD. Trimming took 3 bases from V and 5 from J; bases not matched to a gene: 4. The CDR3 nucleotides are TGTGCCATCAGTGAACAGGGGATGAACGAGCAGTACGTC. Translation gives CAISEQGMNEQYV.

This clonotype was seen many times. The chain combines TRBV12-3 or TRBV12-4 with TRBJ1-5; TRBD1 matches at 7 bases. The CDR3 spans 13 residues. After removal of 6 bases from V and 3 bases from J, the junction contained 2 bases not matched to a gene. CDR3 nucleotides: TGTGCCAGCAGGGGACAGCTCAATCAGCCCCAGCATTTT. As protein: CASRGQLNQPQHF.

This clonotype has a count of ten or more. The J gene is TRBJ2-5, the V gene TRBV24-1; the D gene is possibly TRBD1 (7 bases). Germline loops: CDR1 KGHDR, CDR2 SFDVKD. The CDR3 spans 15 residues. Trimming pared 4 bases from V and 1 base from J, leaving 12 bases between. The chain's CDR3 is CATSEGGQFQETQYF. CDR3 sequence (DNA): TGTGCCACCAGTGAGGGGGGACAGTTCCAAGAGACCCAGTACTTC.

The chain has TRBV20-1 and TRBJ2-3; unclear D gene. The CDR3 has 15 residues. Germline CDR1 DFQATT, CDR2 SNEGSKA (reference sequence). V was cut by 2 bases and J by 1 base, with 13 bases left in between. CDR3 in amino acids: CSARPYGVRTDTQYF. DNA of the CDR3: TGCAGTGCTAGACCGTACGGAGTGCGCACAGATACGCAGTATTTT.

This clonotype has at least ten counts. J is TRBJ2-2 and V is TRBV7-2; D gene ambiguous. The length of the CDR3 is 14 residues. Germline V lookup: CDR1 SGHTA, CDR2 FQGNSA. V was cut by 4 bases and J by 2 bases, with 8 bases left in between. The CDR3 spells CASSWRTNTGELFF. CDR3 bases: TGTGCCAGCAGCTGGCGGACCAACACCGGGGAGCTGTTTTTT.

Note on this clonotype: With a much larger clone just one base away, this may be a read error. The V and J genes are TRBV29-1 and TRBJ2-1, with TRBD1 matching 9 bases. Germline CDR1 SQVTM, CDR2 ANQGSEA. This CDR3 region has 13 residues. J gave up 10 bases and V 7 bases, and 11 bases lay outside the gene matches. The CDR3 DNA is TGCAGCGCTCGCGGAGGGACAGGGCAGGAGCAGTTCTTC. The encoded protein is CSARGGTGQEQFF.

This clonotype was seen ten or more times. V usage is TRBV20-1 and J usage is TRBJ1-1; 7 bases match TRBD1. CDR1 is DFQATT and CDR2 is SNEGSKA in the germline V gene (reference sequence). V gave up 5 bases and J gave up 11 bases; unmatched junction bases: 14. The CDR3 runs 13 residues. The CDR3 sequence: CSAPLFEGAWAFF. Here the CDR3 DNA reads TGCAGTGCTCCCCTGTTTGAGGGGGCGTGGGCTTTCTTT.

Ten or more counts support this clonotype. This chain links TRBV7-2 with TRBJ1-4; no definite D call. V was clipped by 3 bases and J by 1 base, with 12 bases between them. The CDR3 contains 16 residues. Germline V lookup: CDR1 SGHTA, CDR2 FQGNSA. CDR3 sequence reads: CASSLGITGTNEKLFF. CDR3 DNA sequence: TGTGCCAGCAGCTTGGGCATAACGGGAACTAATGAAAAACTGTTTTTT.

This clonotype was seen many times. This chain uses TRBV10-3 with TRBJ2-7; 15 bases are shared with TRBD2. The V segment lost 0 bases and the J segment 10 bases; nucleotides outside the gene matches: 4. This CDR3 comprises 15 residues. The germline V gene has CDR1 ENHRY and CDR2 SYGVKD. The CDR3 DNA reads as TGTGCCATCAGTGAGTCGGGACTAGCGGGGGGCCAACAGTACGTC. This gives the protein CAISESGLAGGQQYV.

This clonotype was detected ten times or more. The gene calls are TRBV4-2 and TRBJ1-2; D is undetermined. V gave up 0 bases and J gave up 3 bases, with 2 bases separating them. The CDR3 sequence is 12 residues long. Germline CDR1 is LGHNA and CDR2 is YNFKEQ. The CDR3 DNA is TGTGCCAGCAGCCAAGACGACTATGGCTACACCTTC. Translation: CASSQDDYGYTF.

The sample holds many counts of this clonotype. This sequence joins TRBV20-1 and TRBJ1-2, with TRBD1 identical over 8 bases. The germline CDR1 and CDR2 sequences are DFQATT and SNEGSKA (reference sequence). After removal of 1 base from V and 4 bases from J, the junction contained 2 bases not matched to a gene. The CDR3 totals 13 residues. The CDR3 DNA reads TGCAGTGCTAGAGCTGACAGGGGCTATGGCTACACCTTC. Amino acids: CSARADRGYGYTF.

The chain links TRBV5-1 to TRBJ2-6; 8 bases align to TRBD1. The CDR3 totals 18 residues. Losses at the gene ends were 0 bases for V and 1 base for J; bases not matched to a gene: 6. Germline loops: CDR1 SGHRS, CDR2 YFSETQ. CDR3 residues: CASSLGPDRASGANVLTF. The CDR3 coding sequence is TGCGCCAGCAGCTTGGGTCCGGACAGGGCATCTGGGGCCAACGTCCTGACTTTC.

The table lists this clonotype with many counts. The rearrangement joins TRBV28 to TRBJ2-7; D is possibly TRBD1 or TRBD2 (5 bases each). CDR3 length: 14 amino acids. Trimming removed 6 bases from V and 10 bases from J, with 22 bases in between. Germline values: CDR1 MDHEN, CDR2 SYDVKM. The CDR3 spells CASSPTLWTGTQYV. In nucleotides, the CDR3 is TGTGCCAGCAGCCCTACCCTTTGGACCGGGACCCAGTACGTC.

The table lists this clonotype with many counts. The chain employs TRBV7-2 and TRBJ1-5; tentatively, D is TRBD1 (5 bases). The germline CDR1 and CDR2 sequences are SGHTA and FQGNSA. This CDR3 comprises 16 residues. V was shortened by 1 base and J by 3 bases, with 13 bases between the two germline ends. The CDR3, as DNA: TGTGCCAGCAGCTTAGTTGGGGGAAACACCAATCAGCCCCAGCATTTT. Protein sequence: CASSLVGGNTNQPQHF.

This clonotype has at least ten counts. The CDR3 sequence: CASSWGDPGADTQYF. The CDR3 nucleotides are TGTGCCAGCAGCTGGGGCGACCCCGGGGCAGATACGCAGTATTTT. The chain uses TRBV7-7 and TRBJ2-3; possibly TRBD1 or TRBD2 for D (5 bases each). The germline V gene has CDR1 SSHAT and CDR2 FNYEAQ (reference sequence). V lost 4 bases and J 4 bases, leaving 15 bases between the germline ends. The CDR3 extends over 15 amino acids.

This clonotype was picked up many times. V is TRBV25-1 and J is TRBJ2-2; perhaps TRBD2 as D (7 bases). This CDR3 spans 17 amino acids. Germline CDR1 is MGHDK and CDR2 is SYGVNS. V lost 2 bases, J lost 6 bases, and 19 bases lay in between. The CDR3 is CASSELEAGGQSGELFF. Written as DNA, the CDR3 is TGTGCCAGCAGTGAACTTGAAGCCGGGGGGCAATCCGGGGAGCTGTTTTTT.

This clonotype was seen ten or more times. This sequence joins TRBV7-2 and TRBJ1-6; TRBD1 might be the D (6 bases). The length of the CDR3 is 15 residues. CDR1 SGHTA and CDR2 FQGNSA come from the germline V gene. With 4 bases removed from V and 6 bases from J, the gap between germline ends came to 13 bases. CDR3 sequence: CASSSLRGGNSPLHF. The DNA for the CDR3 is TGTGCCAGCAGCTCGCTCCGAGGGGGTAATTCACCCCTCCACTTT.